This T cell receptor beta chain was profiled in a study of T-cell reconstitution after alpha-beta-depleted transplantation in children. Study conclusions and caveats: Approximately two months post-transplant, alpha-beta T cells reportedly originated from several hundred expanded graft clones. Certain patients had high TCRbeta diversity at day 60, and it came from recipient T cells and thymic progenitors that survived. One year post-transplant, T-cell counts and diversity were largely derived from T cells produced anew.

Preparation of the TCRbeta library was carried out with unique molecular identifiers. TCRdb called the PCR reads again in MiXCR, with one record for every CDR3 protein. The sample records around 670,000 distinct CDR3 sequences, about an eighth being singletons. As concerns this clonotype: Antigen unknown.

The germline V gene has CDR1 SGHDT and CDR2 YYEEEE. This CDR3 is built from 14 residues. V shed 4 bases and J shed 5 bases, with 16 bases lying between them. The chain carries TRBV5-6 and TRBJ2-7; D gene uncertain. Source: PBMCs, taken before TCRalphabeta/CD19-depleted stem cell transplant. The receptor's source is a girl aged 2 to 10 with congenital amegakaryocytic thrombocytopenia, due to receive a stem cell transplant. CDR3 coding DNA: TGTGCCAGCAGCCCTACATCCCCTCACCACGAGCAGTACTTC. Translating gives CASSPTSPHHEQYF.